These 3 T cell receptor beta chains share one sample of origin, sequenced in a study of cytomegalovirus exposure and HLA in healthy donors (TCRdb year 2017). The method was the immunoSEQ multiplex PCR assay. The multiplex PCR relied on a mix of 60 forward primers for TCR Vbeta segments and 13 reverse primers for TCR Jbeta segments. TCRdb carries this immuneACCESS record with in-frame sequences only. Its versions omit some clonotypes, under half of them owing to an unresolved V gene in the studies checked, with the rest unexplained. The sample data list around 150,000 clones, and 84% of these were observed just once. The ten largest clones add up to approximately 2% of the sample. Sequences were obtained from PBMCs. These receptors were collected from a man aged 18 to 35 in good health and CMV-seronegative.

The chain is built from TRBV4-1 and TRBJ2-4, with 8 bases aligning to TRBD2. This CDR3 contains 15 residues. Germline trimming cut 4 bases from V and 6 bases from J; bases unmatched to any gene: 8. The V gene's germline CDR1 is MGHRA and CDR2 YSYEKL. CDR3 nucleotides: TGCGCCAGCAGCCCCCCGGGGGGGGTAGGAAACATTCAGTACTTC. It translates to CASSPPGGVGNIQYF.

The chain recombines TRBV15 with TRBJ1-4, with TRBD1 matching over 7 bases. The CDR3 length is 15 residues. Unmatched junction bases numbered 9, after V lost 0 bases and J lost 11 bases. Germline CDR1 LNHNV, CDR2 YYDKDF (reference sequence). In DNA form, the CDR3 reads TGTGCCACCAGCAGAGAATCTACAGGGGAGCGGAAACTGTTTTTT. It codes for CATSRESTGERKLFF.

The genes are TRBV7-3 and TRBJ2-2; 11 nucleotides agree with TRBD2. V shed 5 bases and J 3 bases; nucleotides not matched to a gene: 2. CDR1 is SGHTA and CDR2 is FQGTGA in the germline V gene. This CDR3 spans 15 amino acids. DNA for the CDR3: TGTGCCAGCAGCGTACTAGCGGGGGACACCGGGGAGCTGTTTTTT. Translation: CASSVLAGDTGELFF.